Below, 31 T cell receptor beta chains from the same sample are listed, as sequenced in a study of T-cell reconstitution after alpha-beta-depleted transplantation in children. During its preparation, the TCRbeta library received unique molecular identifiers. TCRdb independently ran MiXCR on the PCR reads; one entry per CDR3 protein. The repertoire has a few hundred thousand distinct CDR3 sequences, roughly 13% of them found once; the top ten carry about 2.2%. The sequencing used PBMCs, mostly from graft donor cells, collected 360 days after TCRalphabeta/CD19-depleted stem cell transplant. The receptors stem from a male patient between 5 and 17 years old who had a stem cell transplant for acute myeloid leukemia, so the T cells may come from the graft donor.

The chain employs TRBV20-1 and TRBJ2-7; 12 bases map to TRBD2. Germline loops: CDR1 DFQATT, CDR2 SNEGSKA (reference sequence). This CDR3 spans 15 amino acids. V lost 3 bases to trimming and J lost 4 bases; unmatched junction nucleotides: 7. The CDR3 protein is CSASPLAGGGYEQYF. The CDR3 DNA is TGCAGTGCTAGCCCCCTAGCGGGGGGGGGATACGAGCAGTACTTC.

This rearrangement joins TRBV6-5 to TRBJ2-3; D not resolved. There are 13 residues in the CDR3. The V gene's germline CDR1 is MNHEY and CDR2 SVGAGI. Trimming took 2 bases from V and 2 from J, leaving 5 bases between them. The CDR3 bases are TGTGCCAGCAGTTACGCCAACACAGATACGCAGTATTTT. Translation: CASSYANTDTQYF.

The chain combines TRBV20-1 with TRBJ2-5, with D unresolved. This CDR3 comprises 11 residues. With 6 bases removed from V and 1 base from J, the gap between germline ends came to 6 bases. The germline V gene encodes CDR1 DFQATT and CDR2 SNEGSKA (reference sequence). CDR3 nucleotides: TGCAGTGCCCTTCTCCAAGAGACCCAGTACTTC. The encoded protein is CSALLQETQYF.

This clonotype was picked up many times. The chain is built from TRBV12-3 or TRBV12-4 and TRBJ2-1; no reliable D call. This CDR3 comprises 16 residues. Trimming cost V 7 bases and J 0 bases, with 16 bases left between them. CDR3 protein: CASTPRIVSSYNEQFF. The CDR3 DNA follows: TGTGCCAGCACCCCTAGGATCGTCAGCTCCTACAATGAGCAGTTCTTC.

The V and J genes are TRBV5-1 and TRBJ2-5, with a weak D call TRBD2 (6 bases). The germline V and J ends were trimmed by 3 bases and 8 bases, with 14 bases remaining between them. Germline CDR1 and CDR2: SGHRS and YFSETQ. There are 13 residues in the CDR3. DNA of the CDR3: TGCGCCAGCAGCTGGGACGGTGCGGGAACCCAGTACTTC. The encoded protein is CASSWDGAGTQYF.

The V call is TRBV20-1, the J call TRBJ2-1; D assignment may be TRBD1 or TRBD2 (6 bases each). Between the trimmed V and J ends, which lost 6 bases and 12 bases, there was a span of 21 bases. The germline CDR1 and CDR2 sequences are DFQATT and SNEGSKA (reference sequence). The CDR3 extends over 13 amino acids. The CDR3 loop reads CSARGPQRGAQFF. The CDR3 region has the DNA TGCAGTGCACGGGGCCCTCAAAGGGGGGCGCAGTTCTTC.

This clonotype turned up a few times. A read error may produce the germline difference seen at one junction end. CDR3 nucleotide sequence: TGTGCCAGCTGTGAAGCGGGAGAGGGGACCCAGTACTTC. Amino acids: CASCEAGEGTQYF. V usage is TRBV25-1 and J usage is TRBJ2-5; 8 nucleotides line up with TRBD2. CDR3 length equals 13 residues. Germline V gene lookup returns CDR1 MGHDK and CDR2 SYGVNS.

This clonotype was counted ten times or more. V usage is TRBV29-1 and J usage is TRBJ2-1; maybe TRBD2 (6 bases). CDR1 and CDR2 from the germline V gene are SQVTM and ANQGSEA. This CDR3 comprises 14 residues. V dropped 7 bases and J dropped 5 bases, with 18 bases sitting between them. The CDR3 nucleotides read TGCAGCGCCCCCGGGACTCCCCCCCACAATGAGCAGTTCTTC. Protein product: CSAPGTPPHNEQFF.

This clonotype was detected a few times. The chain is built from TRBV7-2 and TRBJ2-3, with no clear D. The CDR3 has 12 residues. V was trimmed by 2 bases and J by 6 bases, leaving 6 bases between them. Germline V lookup: CDR1 SGHTA, CDR2 FQGNSA. The CDR3 here is CASSLKFDTQYF. The CDR3 DNA sequence: TGTGCCAGCAGCTTAAAGTTCGATACGCAGTATTTT.

This clonotype has more than one count but fewer than ten. This chain joins TRBV4-3 and TRBJ2-1; maybe TRBD2 (6 bases). Between the trimmed V and J ends, which lost 11 bases and 4 bases, there was a span of 15 bases. Germline V gives CDR1 LGHNA, CDR2 YSLEER. The CDR3 is made up of 13 amino acids. The chain's CDR3 is CASGDLLYNEQFF. The CDR3 bases are TGCGCCTCGGGGGATCTTCTTTACAATGAGCAGTTCTTC.

This clonotype has a handful of counts. The V call is TRBV24-1, the J call TRBJ2-1, with 13 bases fitting TRBD2. This CDR3 region has 16 residues. The ends lost 4 bases at V and 5 bases at J; junction bases unmatched: 4. Germline-derived CDR1 and CDR2 are KGHDR and SFDVKD. In DNA form, the CDR3 reads TGTGCCACCAGTGACCCCGGGACTAGCGGGAACAATGAGCAGTTCTTC. Its translation: CATSDPGTSGNNEQFF.

The sample holds a few counts of this clonotype. The chain joins TRBV20-1 to TRBJ2-1; D may be TRBD1 (5 bases). V lost 1 base, J lost 8 bases, and 6 bases lay in between. CDR1 and CDR2 from the germline V gene are DFQATT and SNEGSKA (reference sequence). The CDR3 has 11 amino acids. The CDR3 nucleotides are TGCAGTGCTAGAGTCAGGGATGAGCAGTTCTTC. Its protein product is CSARVRDEQFF.

This clonotype was observed many times. The chain combines TRBV20-1 with TRBJ2-1; D is perhaps TRBD2 (5 bases). There are 14 residues in the CDR3. In germline, CDR1 is DFQATT, CDR2 SNEGSKA (reference sequence). The V and J ends lost 1 base and 4 bases respectively, with 11 bases between them. The CDR3 loop reads CSARGGSGYNEQFF. The DNA for the CDR3 is TGCAGTGCTAGAGGTGGGAGTGGATACAATGAGCAGTTCTTC.

The CDR3 here is CSAREFTGATDTQYF. The CDR3 DNA reads TGCAGTGCTAGAGAGTTTACAGGGGCCACAGATACGCAGTATTTT. This chain joins TRBV20-1 and TRBJ2-3; TRBD1 aligns across 7 bases. CDR1 is DFQATT, CDR2 SNEGSKA, per germline (reference sequence). CDR3 length: 15 amino acids. J gave up 2 bases and V 0 bases, and 5 bases lay outside the gene matches.

This clonotype was recorded a few times. The J gene is TRBJ2-1, the V gene TRBV7-9; 9 positions match TRBD2. V lost 5 bases, J lost 5 bases, and 10 bases stayed unmatched. The CDR3 has 16 amino acids. Germline V gene sequence: CDR1 SEHNR, CDR2 FQNEAQ (reference sequence). The DNA of the CDR3 is TGTGCCAGCAGCCCAGGTGGGACTAGCCCCCACAATGAGCAGTTCTTC. Protein sequence: CASSPGGTSPHNEQFF.

This clonotype was seen a handful of times. The gene calls are TRBV15 and TRBJ2-3, with D possibly called TRBD1 or TRBD2 (5 bases each). Germline CDR1 reads LNHNV; CDR2 reads YYDKDF (reference sequence). The length of the CDR3 is 15 residues. The V end lost 1 base, the J end lost 6 bases, and 14 bases lay between the germline ends. The DNA for the CDR3 is TGTGCCACCAGCAGAGGAGTGGCCAGGGAGGATACGCAGTATTTT. This encodes CATSRGVAREDTQYF.

This clonotype was detected a few times. The chain carries TRBV20-1 and TRBJ2-7, with D possibly matching TRBD1 (7 bases). Germline values: CDR1 DFQATT, CDR2 SNEGSKA (reference sequence). Trimming left V 6 bases short and J 13 bases short, with 19 bases between. This CDR3 region has 11 residues. In nucleotides, the CDR3 is TGCAGTGCCTCTAGCGCGCAGGGGGGATACTTC. Translating gives CSASSAQGGYF.

This chain uses TRBV6-2 or TRBV6-3 with TRBJ2-5, with 9 bases fitting TRBD2. Germline trimming cut 0 bases from V and 1 base from J; bases unmatched to any gene: 6. Germline assignment: CDR1 MNHEY and CDR2 SVGEGT. The length of the CDR3 is 17 residues. CDR3 residues: CASSYSMVAGAQETQYF. CDR3 bases: TGTGCCAGCAGTTACTCGATGGTAGCGGGAGCCCAAGAGACCCAGTACTTC.

This clonotype has a handful of counts. The CDR3 nucleotides are TGCAGTGCTAGAGATGATGGGGCACTAGCGGGGGCGAACACCGGGGAGCTGTTTTTT. This translates into CSARDDGALAGANTGELFF. This rearrangement joins TRBV20-1 to TRBJ2-2, with TRBD2 identical over 11 bases. The CDR3 has 19 amino acids. The V gene end was trimmed by 0 bases and the J gene end by 0 bases; junction bases not matched to a gene: 9. CDR1 is DFQATT and CDR2 is SNEGSKA in the germline V gene (reference sequence).

This clonotype was found a few times. The chain couples TRBV12-3 or TRBV12-4 to TRBJ2-7, with D hard to call. Trimming took off 5 bases at V and 9 bases at J, with 14 bases between the two ends. CDR3 length: 12 amino acids. The CDR3 loop is CASSPVEKGQYF. The CDR3 DNA follows: TGTGCCAGCAGTCCCGTAGAGAAGGGGCAGTACTTC.

This chain links TRBV27 with TRBJ2-7; 10 bases agree with TRBD2. This CDR3 is 15 amino acids long. Germline V gene lookup returns CDR1 MNHEY and CDR2 SMNVEV (reference sequence). After removal of 4 bases from V and 1 base from J, the junction contained 4 bases not matched to a gene. CDR3 in amino acids: CASSSGTSASYEQYF. The DNA of the CDR3 is TGTGCCAGCAGTTCCGGGACTAGCGCTTCCTACGAGCAGTACTTC.

This clonotype was recorded a few times. The chain has TRBV6-1 and TRBJ1-1; D is unresolved. The CDR3 has 13 amino acids. The germline CDR1 and CDR2 sequences are MNHNS and SASEGT. V shed 2 bases and J shed 7 bases, with 11 bases lying between them. CDR3 sequence: CASSELGLIEAFF. CDR3 DNA: TGTGCCAGCAGTGAATTAGGCCTGATTGAAGCTTTCTTT.

This chain uses TRBV6-5 with TRBJ2-7; TRBD1 aligns across 7 bases. The germline V gene encodes CDR1 MNHEY and CDR2 SVGAGI. Trimming at V came to 0 bases and at J to 2 bases, leaving 7 bases not matched to a gene. The CDR3 consists of 16 residues. The CDR3 coding sequence is TGTGCCAGCAGTTACTCTGGACAGGCGGCTCCCTACGAGCAGTACTTC. Protein sequence: CASSYSGQAAPYEQYF.

The V call is TRBV20-1, the J call TRBJ2-2; 9 bases agree with TRBD2. The germline CDR1 and CDR2 sequences are DFQATT and SNEGSKA (reference sequence). Germline trimming cut 5 bases from V and 1 base from J; bases unmatched to any gene: 2. This CDR3 contains 14 residues. Written as DNA, the CDR3 is TGCAGTGCTCCTAGCGGGGTGAACACCGGGGAGCTGTTTTTT. Translating gives CSAPSGVNTGELFF.

This clonotype was counted many times. The chain recombines TRBV12-3 or TRBV12-4 with TRBJ1-2; D might be TRBD1 (5 bases). V was pared by 3 bases and J by 6 bases, with 14 bases between. The CDR3 runs 14 residues. The CDR3 spells CASSFGGGVDGYTF. In nucleotides, the CDR3 is TGTGCCAGCAGTTTTGGCGGGGGAGTGGATGGCTACACCTTC.

This clonotype was recorded a few times. CDR3 DNA sequence: TGCAGTGCTAGTTTCGGTAGGGGAGAGGGGAACACTGAAGCTTTCTTT. It specifies CSASFGRGEGNTEAFF. The chain carries TRBV20-1 and TRBJ1-1; D possibly corresponds to TRBD1 (5 bases). The CDR3 loop spans 16 amino acids. CDR1 DFQATT and CDR2 SNEGSKA come from the germline V gene (reference sequence). Trimming left V 3 bases short and J 1 base short, with 18 bases between.

This clonotype was picked up a small number of times. This chain connects TRBV28 to TRBJ1-1; D unclear. The CDR3 runs to 15 residues. CDR1 is MDHEN, CDR2 SYDVKM, per germline. V was shortened by 5 bases and J by 2 bases, with 15 bases between the two germline ends. The CDR3 sequence: CASSLPGRLNTEAFF. The CDR3 nucleotides read TGTGCCAGCAGTCTCCCTGGGAGGCTCAACACTGAAGCTTTCTTT.

Only a few counts were recorded for this clonotype. This rearrangement joins TRBV4-3 to TRBJ1-5; D possibly corresponds to TRBD1 (6 bases). Germline V gives CDR1 LGHNA, CDR2 YSLEER. The CDR3 totals 15 residues. Trimming removed 2 bases at V and 4 bases at J, with 12 bases between. The CDR3 region has the DNA TGCGCCAGCAGCCAATTTTTCAGGGGTAATCAGCCCCAGCATTTT. It specifies CASSQFFRGNQPQHF.

This clonotype showed up many times. This chain links TRBV28 with TRBJ2-1, with 12 bases matching TRBD2. Trimming at V came to 5 bases and at J to 8 bases, leaving 7 bases not matched to a gene. CDR1 and CDR2 (germline): MDHEN, SYDVKM. CDR3 size: 15 residues. CDR3 bases: TGTGCCAGCAGTCTGCTAGCGGGAGGGGTCCATGAGCAGTTCTTC. This gives the protein CASSLLAGGVHEQFF.

This clonotype was counted many times. V and J are TRBV12-3 or TRBV12-4 and TRBJ2-7; tentative D call: TRBD1 (6 bases). V was cut by 3 bases and J by 6 bases, with 18 bases left in between. The CDR3 covers 15 residues. CDR3 bases: TGTGCCAGCAGTTTCGGGTTAAGGGGGTTGGGCGAGCAGTACTTC. Amino acids: CASSFGLRGLGEQYF.

V is TRBV7-6 and J is TRBJ2-1; possible D gene TRBD2, 6 bases. Germline CDR1 reads SGHVS; CDR2 reads FNYEAQ. V shed 3 bases and J shed 5 bases, with 26 bases lying between them. CDR3 length: 19 residues. CDR3 coding DNA: TGTGCCAGCAGCTTGTGGGGCAGATTTAGCGGACCAAAGAACAATGAGCAGTTCTTC. Amino acids: CASSLWGRFSGPKNNEQFF. Supplemented by reference TRBV7-6 and TRBJ2-1, the full variable domain reads GAGVSQSPRYKVTKRGQDVALRCDPISGHVSLYWYRQALGQGPEFLTYFNYEAQQDKSGLPNDRFSAERPEGSISTLTIQRTEQRDSAMYRCASSLWGRFSGPKNNEQFFGPGTRLTVL.